Listed below are T cell receptor beta chains from one sample, sequenced in a study of cytomegalovirus exposure and HLA in healthy donors. Profiling relied on immunoSEQ multiplex PCR, and the TCRdb table lists in-frame clones only, not all of them. This sample yields 100,000 or so clones, of which 9.5% to 15% are seen a single time; about a sixth belongs to the top ten. The sample comprised PBMCs. Receptors originate from a man aged 35-49 years in good health and CMV-seropositive. Both conserved end residues are part of each CDR3. D genes are given only for firm matches. The size of a clone is reported for some rows only, either as once, few or many, or as a class for expanded clones.

DNA: TGTGCCAGCCCTATCTTCGGGTCCCCCTACAATGAGCAGTTCTTC
CDR3: CASPIFGSPYNEQFF
size: few
D: NA
J: TRBJ2-1
V: TRBV6-5

DNA: TGTGCCAGTAGTATGTCGGCAGCGAAAACTGAAGCTTTCTTT
CDR3: CASSMSAAKTEAFF
size: few
D: NA
J: TRBJ1-1
V: TRBV19

DNA: TGCAGCGTTTATCAGGACCCCGGAGGGAGAGGCTACACCTTC
CDR3: CSVYQDPGGRGYTF
size: NA
D: NA
J: TRBJ1-2
V: TRBV29-1

DNA: TGTGCCAGCAGCGGAACAAACCGGGAAAGGCTTTACGAGCAGTACTTC
CDR3: CASSGTNRERLYEQYF
size: NA
D: NA
J: TRBJ2-7
V: TRBV25-1

DNA: TGTGCCAGTAGTATCGCCGGGACAGATTCTTACGAGCAGTACTTC
CDR3: CASSIAGTDSYEQYF
size: NA
D: TRBD1
J: TRBJ2-7
V: TRBV19

DNA: TGTGCCAGTAGTGCAGGACTGTTCAATCAGCCCCAGCATTTT
CDR3: CASSAGLFNQPQHF
size: NA
D: NA
J: TRBJ1-5
V: TRBV19

DNA: TGCGCCAGCAGATACGCCGACAGGAAGGACACCATATATTTT
CDR3: CASRYADRKDTIYF
size: NA
D: NA
J: TRBJ1-3
V: TRBV4-1

DNA: TGTGCCAGCAGTTACATGGCGGGAGGGGGGGGAGAGACCCAGTACTTC
CDR3: CASSYMAGGGGETQYF
size: NA
D: TRBD2
J: TRBJ2-5
V: TRBV6-5

DNA: TGTGCCAGTAGTCGTCTTCCCTCTGGGGCCAACGTCCTGACTTTC
CDR3: CASSRLPSGANVLTF
size: NA
D: NA
J: TRBJ2-6
V: TRBV19

DNA: TGTGCCAGCCAGGGAGGTATCTATGGCTACACCTTC
CDR3: CASQGGIYGYTF
size: few
D: NA
J: TRBJ1-2
V: TRBV28

DNA: TGTGCCAGTAGGGGGGCTGGCCAAGAGACCCAGTACTTC
CDR3: CASRGAGQETQYF
size: NA
D: NA
J: TRBJ2-5
V: TRBV19

DNA: TGTGCCAGCAGTGGGACTCAGGAGCAGTACTTC
CDR3: CASSGTQEQYF
size: once
D: NA
J: TRBJ2-5
V: TRBV25-1

DNA: TGTGCCAGCAGTCGAGGGGGCAGAGTAAATCGGGCCCAGCATTTT
CDR3: CASSRGGRVNRAQHF
size: few
D: TRBD1
J: TRBJ1-5
V: TRBV28

DNA: TGTGCCAGCAGTCCTCCGGGACAGTGGGATCAGCCCCAGCATTTT
CDR3: CASSPPGQWDQPQHF
size: few
D: TRBD1
J: TRBJ1-5
V: TRBV6-6

DNA: TGTGCCAGTAGTGTAAACAGGGGGCCCAATTCCTACGAGCAGTACTTC
CDR3: CASSVNRGPNSYEQYF
size: NA
D: TRBD1
J: TRBJ2-7
V: TRBV19

DNA: TGTGCCACCAGCAGAGGAACAGGTAGCACAGATACGCAGTATTTT
CDR3: CATSRGTGSTDTQYF
size: many
D: NA
J: TRBJ2-3
V: TRBV15

DNA: TGTGCCAGCAGCGTAGGACTCTGGCGGGAGGGCCCCGGGGCCAACGTCCTGACTTTC
CDR3: CASSVGLWREGPGANVLTF
size: NA
D: TRBD2
J: TRBJ2-6
V: TRBV9

DNA: TGTGCCAGCAGCTTCAGACAGGGGTCAGATACGCAGTATTTT
CDR3: CASSFRQGSDTQYF
size: NA
D: TRBD1
J: TRBJ2-3
V: TRBV7-9

DNA: TGCGCCAGCAGCTCTCCGAGACTACCCTACGAGCAGTACTTC
CDR3: CASSSPRLPYEQYF
size: few
D: NA
J: TRBJ2-7
V: TRBV5-1

DNA: TGTGCCATCAGTGTTAGCGGAGCTCACAATGAGCAGTTCTTC
CDR3: CAISVSGAHNEQFF
size: NA
D: NA
J: TRBJ2-1
V: TRBV10-3

DNA: TGTGCCAGCAGTGCGGTGGCTAGCTCCTCACCCAAGCAGTTCTTC
CDR3: CASSAVASSSPKQFF
size: few
D: NA
J: TRBJ2-1
V: TRBV2

DNA: TGCGCCAGCAGCTTGACCAATTTGATAGCGGGAGATGGGTCCTACGAGCAGTACTTC
CDR3: CASSLTNLIAGDGSYEQYF
size: NA
D: TRBD2
J: TRBJ2-7
V: TRBV5-1

DNA: TGTGCCAGCAGTACCGGGACAGGGGCGATTTACACTAATGAAAAACTGTTTTTT
CDR3: CASSTGTGAIYTNEKLFF
size: few
D: TRBD1
J: TRBJ1-4
V: TRBV27

DNA: TGTGCCAGCAGTGAAAGAGGGAACACTGAAGCTTTCTTT
CDR3: CASSERGNTEAFF
size: few
D: NA
J: TRBJ1-1
V: TRBV6-1

DNA: TGTGCCTGGAGTCGACAGATCTATGGCTACACCTTC
CDR3: CAWSRQIYGYTF
size: few
D: NA
J: TRBJ1-2
V: TRBV30

DNA: TGTGCCACCAGTTCTAGCGGGCCTTACAATGAGCAGTTCTTC
CDR3: CATSSSGPYNEQFF
size: NA
D: TRBD2
J: TRBJ2-1
V: TRBV15